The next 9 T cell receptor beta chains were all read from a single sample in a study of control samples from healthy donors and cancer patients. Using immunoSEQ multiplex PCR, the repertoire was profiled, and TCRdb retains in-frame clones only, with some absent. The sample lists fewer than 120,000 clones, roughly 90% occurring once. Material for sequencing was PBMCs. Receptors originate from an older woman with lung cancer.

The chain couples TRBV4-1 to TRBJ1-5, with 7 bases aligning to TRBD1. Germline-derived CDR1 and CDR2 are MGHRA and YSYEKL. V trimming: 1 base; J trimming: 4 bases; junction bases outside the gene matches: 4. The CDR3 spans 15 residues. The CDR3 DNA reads TGCGCCAGCAGCCAAGTTGGGACAGTGAATCAGCCCCAGCATTTT. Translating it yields CASSQVGTVNQPQHF.

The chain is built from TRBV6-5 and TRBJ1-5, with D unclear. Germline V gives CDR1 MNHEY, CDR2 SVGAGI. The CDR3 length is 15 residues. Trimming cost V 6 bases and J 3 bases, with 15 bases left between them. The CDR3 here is CASREGGPANQPQHF. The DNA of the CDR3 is TGTGCCAGCAGAGAGGGAGGCCCCGCCAATCAGCCCCAGCATTTT.

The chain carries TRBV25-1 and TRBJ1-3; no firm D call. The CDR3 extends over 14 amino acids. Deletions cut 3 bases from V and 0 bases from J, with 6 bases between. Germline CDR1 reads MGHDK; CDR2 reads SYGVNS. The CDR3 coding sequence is TGTGCCAGCAGTGACCAGAGCTCTGGAAACACCATATATTTT. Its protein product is CASSDQSSGNTIYF.

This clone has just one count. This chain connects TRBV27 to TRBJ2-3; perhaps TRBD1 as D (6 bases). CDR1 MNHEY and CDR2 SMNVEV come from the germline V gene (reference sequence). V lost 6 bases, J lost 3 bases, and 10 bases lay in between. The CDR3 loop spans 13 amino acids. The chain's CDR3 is CASSSRGTDTQYF. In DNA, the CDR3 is TGTGCCAGCAGCTCCAGGGGTACAGATACGCAGTATTTT.

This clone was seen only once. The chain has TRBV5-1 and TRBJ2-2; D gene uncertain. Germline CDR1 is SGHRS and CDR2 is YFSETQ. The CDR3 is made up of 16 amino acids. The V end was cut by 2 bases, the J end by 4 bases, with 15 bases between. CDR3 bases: TGCGCCAGCAGCTTTGAATTTCCTCGAAGCACCGGGGAGCTGTTTTTT. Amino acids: CASSFEFPRSTGELFF.

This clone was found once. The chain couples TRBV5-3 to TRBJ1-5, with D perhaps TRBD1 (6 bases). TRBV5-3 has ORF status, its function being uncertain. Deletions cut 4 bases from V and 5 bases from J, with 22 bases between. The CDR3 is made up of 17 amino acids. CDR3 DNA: TGTGCCAGAAGCCCGCATGGTGTCAGGGGAGGGCATCAGCCCCAGCATTTT. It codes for CARSPHGVRGGHQPQHF.

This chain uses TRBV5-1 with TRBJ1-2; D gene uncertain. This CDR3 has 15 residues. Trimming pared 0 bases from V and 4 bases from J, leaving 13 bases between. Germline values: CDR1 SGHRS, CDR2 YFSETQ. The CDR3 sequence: CASSLGQRETYGYTF. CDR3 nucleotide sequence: TGCGCCAGCAGCTTGGGCCAGCGTGAAACCTATGGCTACACCTTC.

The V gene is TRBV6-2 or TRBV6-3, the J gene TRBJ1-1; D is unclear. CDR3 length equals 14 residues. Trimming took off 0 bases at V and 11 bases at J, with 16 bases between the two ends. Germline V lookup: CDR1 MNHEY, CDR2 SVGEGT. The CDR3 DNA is TGTGCCAGCAGTTACTCGATGCAGCATAGAGTGGCTTTCTTT. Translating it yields CASSYSMQHRVAFF.

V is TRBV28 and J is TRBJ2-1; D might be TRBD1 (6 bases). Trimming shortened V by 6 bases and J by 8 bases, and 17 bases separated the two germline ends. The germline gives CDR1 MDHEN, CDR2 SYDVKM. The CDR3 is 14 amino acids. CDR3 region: CASSTSQGSDEQFF. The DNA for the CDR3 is TGTGCCAGCAGCACCTCCCAGGGGTCCGATGAGCAGTTCTTC.